This TCR beta chain was identified in a study of blood T cell repertoires in COVID-19. Study overall: Both acute and convalescent COVID-19 samples were obtained from the United States, Italy and Spain. From T cells, B-cell-depleted T cells, or PBMCs came the material, which was cDNA or gDNA.

Original processing methods: Quantification of nucleated cells was approximated via reference gene primer amplification. Here immunoSEQ multiplex PCR was the method, and the copy in TCRdb shows in-frame clones only, minus some. Clonal size and the V and J genes are those of that table, whereas D and trimming came from the DNA. The sample gives about 140,000 clones, 86% of which show up once; 7.5% to 8.5% is in the top ten. Germline assignment: CDR1 LNHNV and CDR2 YYDKDF (reference sequence). The V and J ends lost 3 bases and 9 bases respectively, with 18 bases between them. The CDR3 is 15 amino acids.

The specimen was peripheral blood. This clonotype was sampled from a woman aged 55-70 years with acute or convalescent COVID-19. V usage is TRBV15 and J usage is TRBJ1-5, with D maybe TRBD1 (5 bases). CDR3 nucleotides: TGTGCCACCAGCAGGGACCGGACCAGGGAAAGGCCCCAGCATTTT. This encodes CATSRDRTRERPQHF. Full variable domain (outside the CDR3, taken from reference TRBV15 and TRBJ1-5): DAMVIQNPRYQVTQFGKPVTLSCSQTLNHNVMYWYQQKSSQAPKLLFHYYDKDFNNEADTPDNFQSRRPNTSFCFLDIRSPGLGDTAMYLCATSRDRTRERPQHFGDGTRLSIL.